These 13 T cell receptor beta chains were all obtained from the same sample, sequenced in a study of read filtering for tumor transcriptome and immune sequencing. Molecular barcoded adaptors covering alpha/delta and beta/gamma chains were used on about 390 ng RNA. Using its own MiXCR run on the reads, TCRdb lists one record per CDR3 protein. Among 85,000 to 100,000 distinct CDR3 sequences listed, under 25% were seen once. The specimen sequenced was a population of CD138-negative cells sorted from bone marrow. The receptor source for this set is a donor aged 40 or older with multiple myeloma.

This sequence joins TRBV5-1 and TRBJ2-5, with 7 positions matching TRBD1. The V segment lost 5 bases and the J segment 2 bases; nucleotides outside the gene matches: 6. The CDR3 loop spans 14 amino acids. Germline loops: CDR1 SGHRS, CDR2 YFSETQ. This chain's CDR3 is CASRPEGAQETQYF. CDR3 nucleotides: TGCGCCAGCAGGCCCGAGGGGGCACAAGAGACCCAGTACTTC.

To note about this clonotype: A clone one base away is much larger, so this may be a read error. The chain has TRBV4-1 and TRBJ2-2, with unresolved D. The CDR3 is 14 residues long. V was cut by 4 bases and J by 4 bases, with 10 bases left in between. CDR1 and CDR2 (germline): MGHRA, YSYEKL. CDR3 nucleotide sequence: TGCGCCAGCAGCCGCCAAGTGGGCACCGGGGAGCTGTTTTTT. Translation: CASSRQVGTGELFF.

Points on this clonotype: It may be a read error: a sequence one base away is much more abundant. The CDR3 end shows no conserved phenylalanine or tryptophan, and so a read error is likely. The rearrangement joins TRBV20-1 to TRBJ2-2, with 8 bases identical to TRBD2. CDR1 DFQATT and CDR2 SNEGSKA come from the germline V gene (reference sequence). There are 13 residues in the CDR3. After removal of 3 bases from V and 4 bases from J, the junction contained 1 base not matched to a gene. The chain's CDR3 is CSASGGATGELFL. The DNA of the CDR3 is TGCAGTGCTAGCGGGGGGGCCACCGGGGAGCTGTTTCTT.

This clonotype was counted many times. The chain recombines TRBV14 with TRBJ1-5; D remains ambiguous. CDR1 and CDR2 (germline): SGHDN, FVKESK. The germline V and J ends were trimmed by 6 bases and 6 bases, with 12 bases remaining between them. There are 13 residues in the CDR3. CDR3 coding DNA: TGTGCCAGCAGTTCCGCGAACAGTCAGCCCCAGCATTTT. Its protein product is CASSSANSQPQHF.

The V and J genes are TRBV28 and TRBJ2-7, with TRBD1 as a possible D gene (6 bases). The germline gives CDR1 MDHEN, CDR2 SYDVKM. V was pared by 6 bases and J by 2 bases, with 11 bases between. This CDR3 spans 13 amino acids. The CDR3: CASREQGTYEQYF. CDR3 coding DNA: TGTGCCAGCAGGGAGCAGGGGACCTACGAGCAGTACTTC.

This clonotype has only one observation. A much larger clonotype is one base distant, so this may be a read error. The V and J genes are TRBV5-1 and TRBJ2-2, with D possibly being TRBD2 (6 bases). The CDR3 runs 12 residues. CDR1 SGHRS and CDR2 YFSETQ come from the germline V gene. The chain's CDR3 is CASHPEAGGLFF. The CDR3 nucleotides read TGCGCCAGCCATCCCGAAGCCGGGGGGCTGTTTTTT.

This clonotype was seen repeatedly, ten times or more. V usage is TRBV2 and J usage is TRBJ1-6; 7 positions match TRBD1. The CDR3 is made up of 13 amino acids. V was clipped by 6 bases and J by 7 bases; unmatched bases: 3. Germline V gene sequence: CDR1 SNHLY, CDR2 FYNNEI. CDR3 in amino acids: CASRLDRNSPLHF. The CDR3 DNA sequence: TGTGCCAGCAGATTGGACAGGAATTCACCCCTCCACTTT.

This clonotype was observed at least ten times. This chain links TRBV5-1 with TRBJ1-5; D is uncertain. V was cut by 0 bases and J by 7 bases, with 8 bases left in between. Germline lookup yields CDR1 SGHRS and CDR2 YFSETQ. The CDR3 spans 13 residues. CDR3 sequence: CASSLAGNQPQHF. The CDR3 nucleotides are TGCGCCAGCAGCTTGGCCGGGAACCAGCCCCAGCATTTT.

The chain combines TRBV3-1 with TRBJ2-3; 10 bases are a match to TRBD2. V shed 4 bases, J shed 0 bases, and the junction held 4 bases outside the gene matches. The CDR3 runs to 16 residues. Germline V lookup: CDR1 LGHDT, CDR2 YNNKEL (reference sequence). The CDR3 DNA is TGTGCCAGCAGCCGCATTAGCGGGGGGAGCACAGATACGCAGTATTTT. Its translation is CASSRISGGSTDTQYF.

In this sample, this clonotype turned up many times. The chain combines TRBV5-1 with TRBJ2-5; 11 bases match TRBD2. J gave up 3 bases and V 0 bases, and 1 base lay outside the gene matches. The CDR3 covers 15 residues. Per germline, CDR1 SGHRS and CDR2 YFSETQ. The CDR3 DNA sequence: TGCGCCAGCAGCTTGGCACTAGCGGGGGAAGAGACCCAGTACTTC. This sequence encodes CASSLALAGEETQYF.

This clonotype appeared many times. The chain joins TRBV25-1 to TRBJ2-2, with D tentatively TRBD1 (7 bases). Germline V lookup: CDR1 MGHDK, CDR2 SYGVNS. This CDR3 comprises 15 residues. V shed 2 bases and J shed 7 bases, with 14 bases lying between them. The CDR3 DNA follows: TGTGCCAGCAGTGAAGTGGAGGGGGCTAACGGGGAGCTGTTTTTT. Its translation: CASSEVEGANGELFF.

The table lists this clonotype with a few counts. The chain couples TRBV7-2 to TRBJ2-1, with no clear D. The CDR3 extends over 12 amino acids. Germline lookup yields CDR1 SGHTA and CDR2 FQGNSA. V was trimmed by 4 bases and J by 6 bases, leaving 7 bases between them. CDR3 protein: CASSSVRNEQFF. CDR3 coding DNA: TGTGCCAGCAGCTCTGTCCGCAATGAGCAGTTCTTC.

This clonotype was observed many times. CDR3 loop: CASSPRPAGTDTQYF. The DNA of the CDR3 is TGTGCCAGCTCACCGCGACCGGCGGGCACAGATACGCAGTATTTT. The rearrangement links TRBV18 to TRBJ2-3; D is unclear. Deletions cut 3 bases from V and 1 base from J, with 11 bases between. The CDR3 spans 15 residues. CDR1 is KGHSH and CDR2 is LQKENI in the germline V gene.